Presented here are 27 T cell receptor beta chains from one specimen sequenced in a study of post-analysis software for immune sequencing data. Findings and caveats of the study: About 5 TRBV segments appeared more often in patients than in controls, and TRBV5-6, TRBV5-1 and TRBV20-1 were among these.

Included in the TCR beta cDNA libraries were unique molecular identifiers. One entry per CDR3 protein, called by TCRdb with MiXCR from the PCR reads. The data contain some 690,000 distinct CDR3 sequences, approximately 30% of them singletons. No antigen is known for these receptors. Sequences were obtained from blood. The origin of the receptors is a girl between 5 and 17 years old with multiple sclerosis.

This clonotype has a handful of counts. The chain is built from TRBV29-1 and TRBJ1-1, with D perhaps TRBD1 (5 bases). Between the trimmed V and J ends, which lost 7 bases and 5 bases, there was a span of 20 bases. This CDR3 contains 14 residues. CDR1 SQVTM and CDR2 ANQGSEA come from the germline V gene. CDR3: CSAPPGGGRTEAFF. DNA of the CDR3: TGCAGCGCCCCCCCCGGGGGAGGGAGGACTGAAGCTTTCTTT.

In nucleotides, the CDR3 is TGCAGTGCTAGCGGGAGAGGGCGCGGGGAGACCCAGTTCTTC. It translates to CSASGRGRGETQFF. The chain has TRBV20-1 and TRBJ2-1, with D possibly matching TRBD2 (6 bases). Germline CDR1 and CDR2: DFQATT and SNEGSKA (reference sequence). The CDR3 is 14 amino acids. V lost 3 bases and J lost 13, with 22 bases in between.

Here the CDR3 reads CASSEYEGYNEQFF. In nucleotides, the CDR3 is TGTGCCAGCAGTGAATACGAAGGTTACAATGAGCAGTTCTTC. The chain employs TRBV25-1 and TRBJ2-1, with unresolved D. The CDR3 extends over 14 amino acids. Trimming took 0 bases from V and 4 from J, leaving 7 bases between them. The germline CDR1 and CDR2 sequences are MGHDK and SYGVNS.

This clonotype occurred a few times. This chain joins TRBV28 and TRBJ2-3; D unresolved. CDR3 size: 17 residues. V shed 1 base and J shed 2 bases, with 16 bases lying between them. Germline CDR1 reads MDHEN; CDR2 reads SYDVKM. Here the CDR3 reads CASSLLRAGVPTDTQYF. As DNA, the CDR3 is TGTGCCAGCAGTTTATTACGCGCAGGCGTCCCCACAGATACGCAGTATTTT.

The V call is TRBV18, the J call TRBJ2-6; D is perhaps TRBD1 or TRBD2 (5 bases each). V dropped 5 bases and J dropped 0 bases, with 14 bases sitting between them. This CDR3 has 17 amino acids. The germline CDR1 and CDR2 sequences are KGHSH and LQKENI. The CDR3 coding sequence is TGTGCCAGCTCAACCAATGGGGGAGCCTCTGGGGCCAACGTCCTGACTTTC. The encoded protein is CASSTNGGASGANVLTF.

This clonotype occurred once. The chain joins TRBV20-1 to TRBJ1-5, with 7 bases that match TRBD1. With 6 bases clipped from V and 2 bases from J, the junction kept 7 bases outside the gene matches. The CDR3 is made up of 14 amino acids. Germline CDR1 is DFQATT and CDR2 is SNEGSKA (reference sequence). The CDR3 DNA is TGCAGTGCGGCCAGGGGGACGGGCAATCAGCCCCAGCATTTT. This codes for CSAARGTGNQPQHF.

V and J are TRBV9 and TRBJ1-2, with D possibly matching TRBD1 (6 bases). The germline V and J ends were trimmed by 0 bases and 7 bases, with 16 bases remaining between them. The CDR3 consists of 15 residues. CDR1 is SGDLS, CDR2 YYNGEE, per germline. Here the CDR3 DNA reads TGTGCCAGCAGCGTAGAATTCGAGGGGGTCAGTGGCTACACCTTC. Residues: CASSVEFEGVSGYTF.

This clonotype was detected a few times. The chain couples TRBV29-1 to TRBJ2-5; D tentatively fits TRBD1 or TRBD2 (5 bases each). The CDR3 extends over 12 amino acids. Germline V CDR1 and CDR2: SQVTM, ANQGSEA. The V and J ends lost 7 bases and 4 bases respectively, with 13 bases between them. The CDR3 here is CSAPSGRETQYF. The CDR3 nucleotides are TGCAGCGCTCCTTCGGGGCGAGAGACCCAGTACTTC.

This clonotype was observed a handful of times. The chain combines TRBV20-1 with TRBJ2-7, with TRBD1 matching over 12 bases. The junction had 6 bases not matched to a gene; V was cut back by 0 bases and J by 3 bases. In germline, CDR1 is DFQATT, CDR2 SNEGSKA (reference sequence). The CDR3 loop spans 16 amino acids. The CDR3 coding sequence is TGCAGTGCTAGAGATCGGGGACAGGGGGCTGGCTACGAGCAGTACTTC. Translation gives CSARDRGQGAGYEQYF.

The chain recombines TRBV7-9 with TRBJ1-5; the D gene is possibly TRBD1 (5 bases). Deletions cut 4 bases from V and 0 bases from J, with 10 bases between. From germline, CDR1 is SEHNR and CDR2 FQNEAQ (reference sequence). CDR3 length equals 15 residues. In DNA, the CDR3 is TGTGCCAGCAGCTCGGACATCAATAGCAATCAGCCCCAGCATTTT. It codes for CASSSDINSNQPQHF.

The chain employs TRBV29-1 and TRBJ2-1; D ambiguous. The V gene's germline CDR1 is SQVTM and CDR2 ANQGSEA. The CDR3 is 14 amino acids. V was cut by 4 bases and J by 4 bases, with 14 bases left in between. CDR3 coding DNA: TGCAGCGTTGTACGAGTTTTAACATACAATGAGCAGTTCTTC. Translation gives CSVVRVLTYNEQFF.

The chain employs TRBV24-1 and TRBJ2-3; TRBD2 might be the D (5 bases). Germline V gene sequence: CDR1 KGHDR, CDR2 SFDVKD. The CDR3 contains 13 residues. The germline V and J ends were trimmed by 0 bases and 5 bases, with 5 bases remaining between them. The CDR3 is CATSDLGRDTQYF. The CDR3 coding sequence is TGTGCCACCAGTGATTTGGGGAGAGATACGCAGTATTTT.

This clonotype was seen a few times. The J gene is TRBJ1-5, the V gene TRBV29-1, with 9 bases that match TRBD1. With 0 bases clipped from V and 8 bases from J, the junction kept 11 bases outside the gene matches. This CDR3 region has 16 residues. Germline CDR1 SQVTM, CDR2 ANQGSEA. CDR3 nucleotide sequence: TGCAGCGTTGAAGAACATCTAGCACAGGGGGCAGAGCCCCAGCATTTT. Translation: CSVEEHLAQGAEPQHF. The complete variable domain, with remaining parts taken from reference TRBV29-1 and TRBJ1-5, reads SAVISQKPSRDICQRGTSLTIQCQVDSQVTMMFWYRQQPGQSLTLIATANQGSEATYESGFVIDKFPISRPNLTFSTLTVSNMSPEDSSIYLCSVEEHLAQGAEPQHFGDGTRLSIL.

V gene TRBV20-1 combines with J gene TRBJ2-5; TRBD2 is a possible D gene (9 bases). The length of the CDR3 is 14 residues. Trimming cost V 7 bases and J 5 bases, with 20 bases left between them. Germline CDR1 is DFQATT and CDR2 is SNEGSKA (reference sequence). CDR3 bases: TGCAGTGGCGGGGGGGTGACAGGGGTGGAGACCCAGTACTTC. Its protein product is CSGGGVTGVETQYF.

V and J are TRBV29-1 and TRBJ1-1; D gene ambiguous. The CDR3 has 13 residues. CDR1 is SQVTM, CDR2 ANQGSEA, per germline. Trimming took off 4 bases at V and 1 base at J, with 10 bases between the two ends. The CDR3 sequence: CSVVWGRNTEAFF. The CDR3 bases are TGCAGCGTTGTGTGGGGAAGGAACACTGAAGCTTTCTTT.

A few counts support this clonotype. The V gene is TRBV20-1, the J gene TRBJ2-5; 13 bases match TRBD2. V trimming: 3 bases; J trimming: 7 bases; junction bases outside the gene matches: 11. The germline CDR1 and CDR2 sequences are DFQATT and SNEGSKA (reference sequence). CDR3 size: 16 residues. The CDR3 sequence: CSASHGLAGEEGTQYF. CDR3 sequence (DNA): TGCAGTGCTAGCCACGGACTAGCGGGAGAGGAGGGGACCCAGTACTTC.

This rearrangement joins TRBV9 to TRBJ2-5; tentatively, D is TRBD1 (5 bases). The V gene's germline CDR1 is SGDLS and CDR2 YYNGEE. The germline V and J ends were trimmed by 3 bases and 13 bases, with 19 bases remaining between them. The CDR3 consists of 13 residues. Here the CDR3 reads CASSGGPTGERYF. CDR3 in DNA: TGTGCCAGCAGCGGGGGCCCCACGGGCGAGCGGTACTTC.

The rearrangement joins TRBV20-1 to TRBJ2-5; no clear D gene. The CDR3 has 13 amino acids. V was trimmed by 3 bases and J by 0 bases, leaving 8 bases between them. Looked up from germline, CDR1 is DFQATT and CDR2 is SNEGSKA (reference sequence). Here the CDR3 reads CSASYGDQETQYF. The CDR3 nucleotides are TGCAGTGCTAGTTACGGAGACCAAGAGACCCAGTACTTC.

This clonotype was observed a handful of times. This chain links TRBV28 with TRBJ2-1; D uncertain. The CDR3 has 13 amino acids. CDR1 and CDR2 (germline): MDHEN, SYDVKM. Trimming removed 8 bases at V and 2 bases at J, with 10 bases between. CDR3 region: CASRVGTYNEQFF. The CDR3 region has the DNA TGTGCCAGCCGGGTGGGGACCTACAATGAGCAGTTCTTC. Combining the CDR3 with reference TRBV28 and TRBJ2-1 gives the whole variable domain DVKVTQSSRYLVKRTGEKVFLECVQDMDHENMFWYRQDPGLGLRLIYFSYDVKMKEKGDIPEGYSVSREKKERFSLILESASTNQTSMYLCASRVGTYNEQFFGPGTRLTVL.

The chain employs TRBV7-9 and TRBJ2-1, with D perhaps matching TRBD2 (7 bases). The CDR3 extends over 16 amino acids. The V end lost 5 bases, the J end lost 7 bases, and 21 bases lay between the germline ends. Germline CDR1 SEHNR, CDR2 FQNEAQ (reference sequence). CDR3 amino acids: CASSTPRGGAGNEQFF. CDR3 bases: TGTGCCAGCAGCACCCCAAGGGGGGGCGCTGGGAATGAGCAGTTCTTC. Complete variable domain (other parts from reference TRBV7-9 and TRBJ2-1): DTGVSQNPRHKITKRGQNVTFRCDPISEHNRLYWYRQTLGQGPEFLTYFQNEAQLEKSRLLSDRFSAERPKGSFSTLEIQRTEQGDSAMYLCASSTPRGGAGNEQFFGPGTRLTVL.

The sample holds many counts of this clonotype. The chain employs TRBV5-1 and TRBJ2-4; possibly TRBD1 for D (5 bases). There are 17 residues in the CDR3. Germline values: CDR1 SGHRS, CDR2 YFSETQ. The V end was cut by 4 bases, the J end by 2 bases, with 19 bases between. The CDR3 loop reads CASSPGRVLDTKNIQYF. In nucleotides, the CDR3 is TGCGCCAGCAGCCCCGGCAGGGTCCTAGATACCAAAAACATTCAGTACTTC.

The chain carries TRBV5-1 and TRBJ1-6, with a possible D match to TRBD1 (6 bases). V was clipped by 2 bases and J by 9 bases, with 18 bases between them. Germline assignment: CDR1 SGHRS and CDR2 YFSETQ. The CDR3 is 16 amino acids. DNA of the CDR3: TGCGCCAGCAGCTTTAGGACGGGGGGCTCGGGTTCACCCCTCCACTTT. Amino acids: CASSFRTGGSGSPLHF.

The V and J genes are TRBV10-3 and TRBJ2-1; D is unclear. Germline CDR1 reads ENHRY; CDR2 reads SYGVKD. Trimming left V 5 bases short and J 4 bases short, with 9 bases between. The CDR3 has 13 amino acids. Here the CDR3 DNA reads TGTGCCATCAGTTTTGCGGCGTACAATGAGCAGTTCTTC. This gives the protein CAISFAAYNEQFF.

The chain links TRBV7-2 to TRBJ2-4; D might be TRBD2 (6 bases). From germline, CDR1 is SGHTA and CDR2 FQGNSA. V was trimmed by 5 bases and J by 13 bases, leaving 27 bases between them. This CDR3 contains 16 residues. CDR3 residues: CASSPRRPTGVLEQYF. CDR3 nucleotides: TGTGCCAGCAGCCCACGGAGGCCGACGGGGGTTTTGGAGCAGTACTTC.

V is TRBV7-2 and J is TRBJ2-3; possibly TRBD1 for D (5 bases). Trimming stripped 0 bases from V and 3 bases from J, with 13 bases between. CDR1 is SGHTA and CDR2 is FQGNSA in the germline V gene. This CDR3 region has 16 residues. CDR3 in amino acids: CASSLAIQGETDTQYF. The CDR3 bases are TGTGCCAGCAGCTTAGCGATTCAGGGCGAGACAGATACGCAGTATTTT.

The V gene is TRBV5-1, the J gene TRBJ2-1, with TRBD2 matching 12 bases. Germline CDR1 and CDR2: SGHRS and YFSETQ. The CDR3 extends over 16 amino acids. Trimming removed 4 bases from V and 7 bases from J; junction bases left unmatched: 9. CDR3 protein: CASSIGLAGNRNEQFF. The CDR3 DNA follows: TGCGCCAGCAGCATCGGACTAGCGGGGAACAGGAATGAGCAGTTCTTC.

V and J are TRBV29-1 and TRBJ2-1; D remains unclear. Per germline, CDR1 SQVTM and CDR2 ANQGSEA. V lost 5 bases and J lost 5, with 7 bases in between. CDR3 length equals 11 residues. The DNA for the CDR3 is TGCAGCGTTTCGGCTAACAATGAGCAGTTCTTC. Its translation is CSVSANNEQFF.